One and the same sample provided the 18 T cell receptor beta chains below, sequenced in a study of blood T cell repertoires in COVID-19. Clones were read by immunoSEQ multiplex PCR, and TCRdb kept only the in-frame ones, dropping some. This table has 450,000 or so clones, 89% appearing once. The sequencing input was peripheral blood. The receptors here all came from a man aged 18 to 29 with COVID-19, enrolled during active disease.

V gene TRBV2 combines with J gene TRBJ2-2; the D is unclear. Deletions cut 7 bases from V and 5 bases from J, with 8 bases between. The CDR3 extends over 12 amino acids. CDR1 and CDR2 from the germline V gene are SNHLY and FYNNEI. This CDR3 is CASNAETGELFF. In DNA form, the CDR3 reads TGTGCCAGCAACGCGGAAACCGGGGAGCTGTTTTTT.

The chain recombines TRBV5-1 with TRBJ2-5, with 13 positions matching TRBD2. The CDR3 consists of 19 residues. Germline V lookup: CDR1 SGHRS, CDR2 YFSETQ. V trimming: 4 bases; J trimming: 1 base; junction bases outside the gene matches: 13. The CDR3 sequence is CASSQLLRTSGSTQETQYF. For the CDR3, the DNA is TGCGCCAGCAGCCAACTCCTTAGGACTAGCGGGAGTACCCAAGAGACCCAGTACTTC.

J is TRBJ1-1 and V is TRBV10-2; D might be TRBD1 (5 bases). This CDR3 has 16 amino acids. With 0 bases removed from V and 1 base from J, the gap between germline ends came to 12 bases. CDR1 is WSHSY and CDR2 is SAAADI in the germline V gene. Here the CDR3 reads CASSESGRGENTEAFF. CDR3 DNA: TGCGCCAGCAGTGAGTCGGGGAGGGGTGAGAACACTGAAGCTTTCTTT.

CDR3 residues: CASSSVRGTGELFF. The CDR3 coding sequence is TGTGCCAGCAGCTCCGTAAGGGGAACCGGGGAGCTGTTTTTT. The rearrangement links TRBV7-6 to TRBJ2-2, with D possibly being TRBD1 (5 bases). Germline CDR1 SGHVS, CDR2 FNYEAQ. Trimming removed 4 bases at V and 5 bases at J, with 11 bases between. This CDR3 is 14 amino acids long.

This clone was recorded once. Within the sample, other DNA sequences also encode this same CDR3. The chain carries TRBV6-5 and TRBJ1-2; a possible D gene is TRBD1 (5 bases). CDR1 and CDR2 from the germline V gene are MNHEY and SVGAGI. This CDR3 comprises 12 residues. V was cut by 6 bases and J by 2 bases, with 7 bases left in between. The chain's CDR3 is CASRQGNYGYTF. The CDR3 nucleotides read TGTGCCAGCAGGCAGGGCAACTATGGCTACACCTTC.

The rearrangement links TRBV5-1 to TRBJ2-3; 9 bases line up with TRBD2. Germline lookup yields CDR1 SGHRS and CDR2 YFSETQ. The CDR3 spans 16 residues. V was pared by 0 bases and J by 4 bases, with 6 bases of the junction left unmatched. The CDR3 reads CASSLASGGGADTQYF. The CDR3 DNA sequence: TGCGCCAGCAGCTTGGCCTCGGGCGGGGGGGCAGATACGCAGTATTTT. Based on the CDR3 plus reference TRBV5-1 and TRBJ2-3, the full variable domain is KAGVTQTPRYLIKTRGQQVTLSCSPISGHRSVSWYQQTPGQGLQFLFEYFSETQRNKGNFPGRFSGRQFSNSRSEMNVSTLELGDSALYLCASSLASGGGADTQYFGPGTRLTVL.

This chain joins TRBV5-1 and TRBJ2-3, with TRBD2 matching 14 bases. Trimming took 4 bases from V and 3 from J; bases not matched to a gene: 7. Germline V lookup: CDR1 SGHRS, CDR2 YFSETQ. The CDR3 totals 17 residues. DNA of the CDR3: TGCGCCAGCAGCCTCGGGACTAGCGGGGGCCCTACAGATACGCAGTATTTT. This translates into CASSLGTSGGPTDTQYF. Combining the CDR3 with reference TRBV5-1 and TRBJ2-3 gives the whole variable domain KAGVTQTPRYLIKTRGQQVTLSCSPISGHRSVSWYQQTPGQGLQFLFEYFSETQRNKGNFPGRFSGRQFSNSRSEMNVSTLELGDSALYLCASSLGTSGGPTDTQYFGPGTRLTVL.

Here the CDR3 DNA reads TGTGCCAGCAGTGAATGGGGGACTCCCTACGAGCAGTACTTC. Amino acids: CASSEWGTPYEQYF. The rearrangement uses TRBV6-1 and TRBJ2-7, with D possibly matching TRBD2 (6 bases). Trimming took off 2 bases at V and 2 bases at J, with 10 bases between the two ends. This CDR3 spans 14 amino acids. Germline CDR1 MNHNS, CDR2 SASEGT.

This chain uses TRBV19 with TRBJ2-7, with TRBD2 matching 10 bases. The CDR3 sequence is 15 residues long. Germline V lookup: CDR1 LNHDA, CDR2 SQIVND (reference sequence). V gave up 4 bases and J gave up 3 bases; unmatched junction bases: 6. CDR3: CASSTWTSGNYEQYF. The CDR3 DNA reads TGTGCCAGTAGTACCTGGACTAGCGGTAACTACGAGCAGTACTTC.

The rearrangement joins TRBV27 to TRBJ2-2, with 7 bases identical to TRBD2. With V trimmed by 4 bases and J by 1 base, 15 bases remained unmatched. This CDR3 spans 19 amino acids. Germline V gene sequence: CDR1 MNHEY, CDR2 SMNVEV (reference sequence). In DNA, the CDR3 is TGTGCCAGCAGTTATGATAGGCGGGAGATGTTTCAGAACACCGGGGAGCTGTTTTTT. Translation gives CASSYDRREMFQNTGELFF.

The V gene is TRBV27, the J gene TRBJ1-2, with D uncertain. Trimming removed 7 bases from V and 4 bases from J, with 13 bases in between. The CDR3 is 13 residues long. Germline CDR1 MNHEY, CDR2 SMNVEV (reference sequence). The chain's CDR3 is CASTPGRGYGYTF. CDR3 sequence (DNA): TGTGCCAGCACCCCGGGAAGAGGCTATGGCTACACCTTC.

The chain recombines TRBV6-6 with TRBJ1-6; the match to TRBD1 covers 9 bases. The CDR3 has 14 residues. After removal of 5 bases from V and 5 bases from J, the junction contained 1 base not matched to a gene. Germline V gene lookup returns CDR1 MNHNY and CDR2 SVGAGI (reference sequence). CDR3 residues: CASSGDRDNSPLHF. The CDR3 bases are TGTGCCAGCAGTGGGGACAGGGATAATTCACCCCTCCACTTT.

V and J are TRBV13 and TRBJ1-1; D gene ambiguous. The CDR3 sequence is 14 residues long. CDR1 PRHDT and CDR2 FYEKMQ come from the germline V gene (reference sequence). Trimming took off 3 bases at V and 4 bases at J, with 12 bases between the two ends. CDR3 DNA: TGTGCCAGCAGCTTCCTCGGGGTCCCCACTGAAGCTTTCTTT. The encoded protein is CASSFLGVPTEAFF.

The chain uses TRBV28 and TRBJ1-4; a weak D match, TRBD1 (5 bases). V shed 4 bases and J shed 7 bases, with 13 bases lying between them. Germline CDR1 and CDR2: MDHEN and SYDVKM. The CDR3 has 14 residues. The CDR3 loop is CASSSRALSEKLFF. CDR3 DNA: TGTGCCAGCAGTTCCAGGGCTCTAAGTGAAAAACTGTTTTTT.

V gene TRBV9 combines with J gene TRBJ1-4; D not resolved. V was shortened by 2 bases and J by 8 bases, with 13 bases between the two germline ends. Germline assignment: CDR1 SGDLS and CDR2 YYNGEE. The CDR3 is 14 residues long. CDR3 region: CASSVSGQREKLFF. The CDR3 DNA follows: TGTGCCAGCAGCGTGTCGGGTCAGAGGGAAAAACTGTTTTTT.

This sequence joins TRBV12-3 or TRBV12-4 and TRBJ1-4; D gene unclear. Trimming removed 10 bases from V and 2 bases from J, with 11 bases in between. The CDR3 totals 13 residues. CDR3 DNA: TGTGCCACCTGGGCGAACACTAATGAAAAACTGTTTTTT. Amino acid sequence: CATWANTNEKLFF.

This chain joins TRBV29-1 and TRBJ2-1, with TRBD2 identical over 13 bases. The germline V gene encodes CDR1 SQVTM and CDR2 ANQGSEA. V shed 6 bases and J 15 bases; nucleotides not matched to a gene: 11. This CDR3 has 13 amino acids. The CDR3 sequence is CSVKELAGGPRFF. The CDR3 DNA reads TGCAGCGTCAAGGAACTAGCGGGAGGGCCGAGGTTCTTC.

The rearrangement uses TRBV7-9 and TRBJ1-5; weak D call: TRBD1 (5 bases). From germline, CDR1 is SEHNR and CDR2 FQNEAQ (reference sequence). V dropped 3 bases and J dropped 9 bases, with 12 bases sitting between them. CDR3 size: 13 residues. CDR3 region: CASSLTDLGPQHF. The CDR3 nucleotides are TGTGCCAGCAGCTTGACAGATTTGGGGCCCCAGCATTTT.